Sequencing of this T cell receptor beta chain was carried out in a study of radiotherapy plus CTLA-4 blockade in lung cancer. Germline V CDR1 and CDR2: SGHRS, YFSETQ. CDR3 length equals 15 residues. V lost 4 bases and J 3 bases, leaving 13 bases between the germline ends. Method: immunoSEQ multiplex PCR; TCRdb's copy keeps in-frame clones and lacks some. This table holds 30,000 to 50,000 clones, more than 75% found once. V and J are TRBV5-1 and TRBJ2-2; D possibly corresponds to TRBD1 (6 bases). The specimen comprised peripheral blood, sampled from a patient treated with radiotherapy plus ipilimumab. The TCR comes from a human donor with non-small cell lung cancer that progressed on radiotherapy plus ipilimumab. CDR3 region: CASSPGQTHTGELFF. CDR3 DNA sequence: TGCGCCAGCAGCCCCGGACAGACCCACACCGGGGAGCTGTTTTTT.